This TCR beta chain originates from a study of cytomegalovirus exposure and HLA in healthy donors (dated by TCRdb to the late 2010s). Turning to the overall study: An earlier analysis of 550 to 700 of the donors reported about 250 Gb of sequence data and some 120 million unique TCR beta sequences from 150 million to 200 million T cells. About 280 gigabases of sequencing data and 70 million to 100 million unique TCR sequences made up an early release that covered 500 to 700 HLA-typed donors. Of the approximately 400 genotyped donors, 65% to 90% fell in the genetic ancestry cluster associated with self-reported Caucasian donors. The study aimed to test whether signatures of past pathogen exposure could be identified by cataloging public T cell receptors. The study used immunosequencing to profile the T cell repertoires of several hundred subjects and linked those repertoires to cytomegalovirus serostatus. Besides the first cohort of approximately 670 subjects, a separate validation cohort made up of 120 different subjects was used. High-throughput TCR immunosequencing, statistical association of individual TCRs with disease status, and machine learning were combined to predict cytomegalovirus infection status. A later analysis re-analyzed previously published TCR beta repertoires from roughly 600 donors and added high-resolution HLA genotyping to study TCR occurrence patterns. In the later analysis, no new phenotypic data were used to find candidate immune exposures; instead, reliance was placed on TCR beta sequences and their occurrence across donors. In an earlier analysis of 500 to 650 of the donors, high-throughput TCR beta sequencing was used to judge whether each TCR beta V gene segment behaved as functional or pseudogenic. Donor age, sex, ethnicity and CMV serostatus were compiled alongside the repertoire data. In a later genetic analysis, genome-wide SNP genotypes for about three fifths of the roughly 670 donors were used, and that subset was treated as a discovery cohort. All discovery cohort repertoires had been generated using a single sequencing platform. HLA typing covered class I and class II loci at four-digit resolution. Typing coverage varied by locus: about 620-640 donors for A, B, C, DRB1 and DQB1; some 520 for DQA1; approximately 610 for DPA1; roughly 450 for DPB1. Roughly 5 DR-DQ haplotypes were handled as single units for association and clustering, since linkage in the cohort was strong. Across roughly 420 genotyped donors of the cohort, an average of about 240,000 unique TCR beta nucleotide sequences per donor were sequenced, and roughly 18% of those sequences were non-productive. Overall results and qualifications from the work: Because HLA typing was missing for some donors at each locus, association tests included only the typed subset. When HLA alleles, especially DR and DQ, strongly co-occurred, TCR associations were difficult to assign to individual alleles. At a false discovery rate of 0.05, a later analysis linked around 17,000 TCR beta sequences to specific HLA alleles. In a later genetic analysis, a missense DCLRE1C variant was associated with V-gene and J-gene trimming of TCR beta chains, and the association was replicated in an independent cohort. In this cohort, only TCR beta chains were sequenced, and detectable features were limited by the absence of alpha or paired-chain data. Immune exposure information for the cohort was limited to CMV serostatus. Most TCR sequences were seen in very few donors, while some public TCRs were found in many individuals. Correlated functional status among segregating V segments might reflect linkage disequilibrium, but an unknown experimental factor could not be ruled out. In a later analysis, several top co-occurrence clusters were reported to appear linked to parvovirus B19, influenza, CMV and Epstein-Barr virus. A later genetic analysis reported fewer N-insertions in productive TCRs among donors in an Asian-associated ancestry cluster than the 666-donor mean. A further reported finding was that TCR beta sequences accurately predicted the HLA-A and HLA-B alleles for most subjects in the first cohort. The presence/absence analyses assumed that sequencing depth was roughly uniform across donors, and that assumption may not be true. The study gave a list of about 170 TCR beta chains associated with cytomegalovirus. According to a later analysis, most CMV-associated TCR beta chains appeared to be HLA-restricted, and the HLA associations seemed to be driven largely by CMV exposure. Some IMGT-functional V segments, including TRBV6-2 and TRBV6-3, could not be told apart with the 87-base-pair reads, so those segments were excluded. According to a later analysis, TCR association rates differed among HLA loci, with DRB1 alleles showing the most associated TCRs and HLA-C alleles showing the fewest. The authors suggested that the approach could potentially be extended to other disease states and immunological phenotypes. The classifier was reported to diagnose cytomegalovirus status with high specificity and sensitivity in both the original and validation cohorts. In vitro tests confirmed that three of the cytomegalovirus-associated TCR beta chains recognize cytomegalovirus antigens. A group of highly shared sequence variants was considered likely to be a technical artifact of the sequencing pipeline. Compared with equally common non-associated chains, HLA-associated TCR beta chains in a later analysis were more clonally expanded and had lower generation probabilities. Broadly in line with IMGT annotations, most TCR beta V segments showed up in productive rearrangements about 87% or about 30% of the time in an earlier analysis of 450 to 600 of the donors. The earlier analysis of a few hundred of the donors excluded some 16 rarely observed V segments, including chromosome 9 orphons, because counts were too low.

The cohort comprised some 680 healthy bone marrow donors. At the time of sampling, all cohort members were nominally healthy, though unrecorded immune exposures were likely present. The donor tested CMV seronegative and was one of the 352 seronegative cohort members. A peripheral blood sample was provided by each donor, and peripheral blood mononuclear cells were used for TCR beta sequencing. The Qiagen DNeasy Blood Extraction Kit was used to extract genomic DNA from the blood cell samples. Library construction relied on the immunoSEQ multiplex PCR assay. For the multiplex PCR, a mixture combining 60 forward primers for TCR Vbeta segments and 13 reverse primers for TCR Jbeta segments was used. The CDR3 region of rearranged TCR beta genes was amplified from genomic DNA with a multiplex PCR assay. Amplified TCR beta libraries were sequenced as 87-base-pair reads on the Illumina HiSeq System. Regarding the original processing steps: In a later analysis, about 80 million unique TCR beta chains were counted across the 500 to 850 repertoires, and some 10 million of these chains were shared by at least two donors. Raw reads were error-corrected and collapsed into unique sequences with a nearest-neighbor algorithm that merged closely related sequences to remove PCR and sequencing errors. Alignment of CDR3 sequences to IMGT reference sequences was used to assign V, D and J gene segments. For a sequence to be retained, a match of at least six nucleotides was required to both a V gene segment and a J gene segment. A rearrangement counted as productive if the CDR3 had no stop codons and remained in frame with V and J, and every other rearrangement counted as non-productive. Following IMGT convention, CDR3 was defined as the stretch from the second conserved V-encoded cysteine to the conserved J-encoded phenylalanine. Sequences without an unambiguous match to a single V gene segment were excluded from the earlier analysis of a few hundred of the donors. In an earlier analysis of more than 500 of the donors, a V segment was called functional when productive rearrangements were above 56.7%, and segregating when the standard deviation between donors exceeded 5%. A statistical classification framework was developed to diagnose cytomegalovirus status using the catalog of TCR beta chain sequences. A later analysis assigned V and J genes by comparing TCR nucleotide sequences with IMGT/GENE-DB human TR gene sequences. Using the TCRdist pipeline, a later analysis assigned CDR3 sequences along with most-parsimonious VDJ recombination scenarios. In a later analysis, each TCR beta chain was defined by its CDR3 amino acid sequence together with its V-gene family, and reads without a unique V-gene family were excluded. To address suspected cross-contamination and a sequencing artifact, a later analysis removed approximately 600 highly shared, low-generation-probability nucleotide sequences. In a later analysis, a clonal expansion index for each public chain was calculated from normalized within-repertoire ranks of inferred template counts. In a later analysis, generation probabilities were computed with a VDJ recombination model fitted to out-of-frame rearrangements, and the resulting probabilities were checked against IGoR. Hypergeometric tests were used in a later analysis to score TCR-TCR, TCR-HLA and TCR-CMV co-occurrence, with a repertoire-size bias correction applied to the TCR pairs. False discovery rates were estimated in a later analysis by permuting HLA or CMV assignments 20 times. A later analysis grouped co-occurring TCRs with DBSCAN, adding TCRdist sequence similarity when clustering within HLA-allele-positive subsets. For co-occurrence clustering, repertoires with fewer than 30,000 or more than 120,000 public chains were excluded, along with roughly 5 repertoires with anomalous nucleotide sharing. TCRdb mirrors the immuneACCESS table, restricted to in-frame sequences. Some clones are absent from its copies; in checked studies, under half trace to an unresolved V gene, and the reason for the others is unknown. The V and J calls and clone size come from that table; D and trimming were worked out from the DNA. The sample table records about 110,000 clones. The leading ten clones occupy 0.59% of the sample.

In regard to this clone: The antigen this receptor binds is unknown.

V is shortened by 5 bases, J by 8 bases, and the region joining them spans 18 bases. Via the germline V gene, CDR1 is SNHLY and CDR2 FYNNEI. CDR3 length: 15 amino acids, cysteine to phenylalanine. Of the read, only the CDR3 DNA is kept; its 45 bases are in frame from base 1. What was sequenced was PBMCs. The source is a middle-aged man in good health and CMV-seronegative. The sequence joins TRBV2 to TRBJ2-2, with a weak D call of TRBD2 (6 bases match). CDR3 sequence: CASSFLEGGEGELFF. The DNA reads TGTGCCAGCAGTTTTCTAGAGGGCGGGGAGGGGGAGCTGTTTTTT.